The rows below give T cell receptor beta chains drawn from one sample of a study of T cells in Graves' hyperthyroidism and ophthalmopathy. TCRdb recomputed calls from the multiplex PCR reads with MiXCR, one row per CDR3 protein. In the table there are about 350,000 distinct CDR3 sequences, less than 20% of which are singletons. The material sequenced was blood. These receptors came from a woman aged 40-49 years with Graves' ophthalmopathy. Both conserved end residues are part of each CDR3. A D gene is named only where the DNA matches it firmly. Clone size is stated in some rows and not others, as once, few, many or a class when expanded.

v_call	clone_size	d_call	j_call	cdr3_length	cdr3_nt	cdr3_aa
TRBV20-1	once	-	TRBJ2-7	9	TGCAGTGCTTCCCACGAGCAGTACTTC	CSASHEQYF
TRBV11-2	many	-	TRBJ2-7	15	TGTGCCAGCAGCTTAGGGGGAAAAAGCTCCTACGAGCAGTACTTC	CASSLGGKSSYEQYF
TRBV29-1	many	TRBD2	TRBJ2-2	14	TGCAGCGTTGCACTAGCGGGAGTGCTCGGGGAGCTGTTTTTT	CSVALAGVLGELFF
TRBV28	many	-	TRBJ2-7	16	TGTGCCAGCAGTTTACGGGAAGGCAGGAGGGTTTGGGGGCGGTACTTC	CASSLREGRRVWGRYF
TRBV2	many	-	TRBJ2-7	13	TGTGCCAGCAGCTGGGCCAGCTCCTACGAGCAGTACTTC	CASSWASSYEQYF
TRBV28	-	TRBD1	TRBJ1-5	16	TGTGCCAGCAGTTTAGGGACAGGGGTCGGCAATCAGCCCCAGCATTTT	CASSLGTGVGNQPQHF
TRBV7-2	-	-	TRBJ2-5	13	TGTGCCAGCAGCTCGCAGGGCGCTCAGACCCAGTACTTC	CASSSQGAQTQYF
TRBV18	few	-	TRBJ2-7	16	TGTGCCAGCTCCCGACGGGGGGGACAGGATCACTACGAGCAGTACTTC	CASSRRGGQDHYEQYF
TRBV6-1	many	TRBD1	TRBJ1-1	15	TGTGCCAGCAGTGCAGCAACAGGGGGGTACACTGAAGCTTTCTTT	CASSAATGGYTEAFF
TRBV12-3/TRBV12-4	many	TRBD2	TRBJ2-7	17	TGTGCCAGCAGTTACCATGGACTAGCGGGTAGACTATACGAGCAGTACTTC	CASSYHGLAGRLYEQYF
TRBV6-2/TRBV6-3	many	-	TRBJ1-5	15	TGTGCCAGCAGTTACTCGTTCAGCAGGGATCAGCCCCAGCATTTT	CASSYSFSRDQPQHF
TRBV4-3	many	-	TRBJ2-7	14	TGCGCCAGCAGCCAAGATGTAGGGAGCTACGAGCAGTACTTC	CASSQDVGSYEQYF
TRBV6-1	many	-	TRBJ2-6	14	TGTGCCAGCAGTGAACGATATGGGGCCAACGTCCTGACTTTC	CASSERYGANVLTF
TRBV29-1	many	-	TRBJ1-1	13	TGCAGCGTTGAGAGGGGTGGCTCAGCTGAAGCTTTCTTT	CSVERGGSAEAFF
TRBV2	medium-sized	-	TRBJ1-1	11	TGTGCCACCCTGGTTCGCACTGAAGCTTTCTTT	CATLVRTEAFF
TRBV29-1	-	TRBD1	TRBJ1-1	10	TGCAGCTTCGGACAGGCTCAAGCTTTCTTT	CSFGQAQAFF
TRBV6-5	many	TRBD1	TRBJ1-5	17	TGTGCCAGCCAGGCCGGGACAGGGGGGTTGGGCAATCAGCCCCAGCATTTT	CASQAGTGGLGNQPQHF
TRBV10-2	many	TRBD1	TRBJ2-7	12	TGCGCCACCGGACAGGGAAATTACGAGCAGTACTTC	CATGQGNYEQYF
TRBV6-4	many	-	TRBJ2-2	15	TGTGCCAGCAGAGACGGGGGCAGCTTTTCCGGGGAGCTGTTTTTT	CASRDGGSFSGELFF
TRBV20-1	many	TRBD2	TRBJ2-7	14	TGCAGTTACCTTAGCGGGACTACCTCCTACGAGCAGTACTTC	CSYLSGTTSYEQYF
TRBV11-3	-	TRBD1	TRBJ1-2	14	TGTGCCAGCAGCAACCGGGACAGGCTTTTTTCCTACACCTTC	CASSNRDRLFSYTF
TRBV27	many	TRBD2	TRBJ2-7	13	TGTGCCAGACCGGGACTAGCGGACTACGAGCAGTACTTC	CARPGLADYEQYF
TRBV28	-	TRBD1	TRBJ1-1	16	TGTGCCAGCAGTCCTGCTCCCGGACAGGCGAACACTGAAGCTTTCTTT	CASSPAPGQANTEAFF
TRBV19	many	TRBD1	TRBJ2-6	19	TGTGCCAGTACCGATTGGTCCGGGACAGGGGGATCCGGGGCCAACGTCCTGACTTTC	CASTDWSGTGGSGANVLTF
TRBV7-9	many	-	TRBJ2-7	14	TGTGCCAGCAGCTTGGGGGACCCGAACGTCGCGCAGTACTTC	CASSLGDPNVAQYF
TRBV6-5	many	TRBD1	TRBJ2-2	16	TGTGCCAGCAGTTGGCCGGGACAGGGTTCATCCGGGGAGCTGTTTTTT	CASSWPGQGSSGELFF
TRBV19	many	-	TRBJ2-2	14	TGTGCCAGCGACCAGGGCTTCTCCACCGGGGAGCTGTTTTTT	CASDQGFSTGELFF
TRBV2	-	-	TRBJ2-5	14	TGTGCCAGCAGGTCGCGGGGTCTGGGGGAGACCCAGTACTTC	CASRSRGLGETQYF
TRBV2	-	-	TRBJ1-6	13	TGTGCCAGCAGTAGGGGCGAGAATTCACCCCTCCACTTT	CASSRGENSPLHF
TRBV7-2	many	-	TRBJ1-2	15	TGTGCCAGCAGCTTGATAGGGGGGATGAGAAGGGGCTACACCTTC	CASSLIGGMRRGYTF
TRBV19	many	-	TRBJ1-2	16	TGTGCCAGTAGAAGGCCTGTGGGGCGCCGGAACTATGGCTACACCTTC	CASRRPVGRRNYGYTF
TRBV30	many	-	TRBJ1-2	12	TGTGCCTGGAATCAGGGAAACTATGGCTACACCTTC	CAWNQGNYGYTF
TRBV7-8	many	-	TRBJ1-5	14	TGTGCCAGCAGCTTTGGAGGATACAATCAGCCCCAGCATTTT	CASSFGGYNQPQHF
TRBV20-1	-	TRBD1	TRBJ2-7	13	TGCAGTGGGATGGGACAGGAGCTATACGAGCAGTACTTC	CSGMGQELYEQYF
TRBV28	-	-	TRBJ2-5	15	TGTGCCAGCAGCCTTAGGGGGCCCGGGAGGGAGACCCAGTACTTC	CASSLRGPGRETQYF
TRBV6-5	many	TRBD2	TRBJ2-7	14	TGTGCCAGCAGTTACTCGGGGACTAGCGACGAGCAGCACTTC	CASSYSGTSDEQHF
TRBV4-1	many	TRBD2	TRBJ2-7	13	TGCACCAGCAGCCCCTGGGGGGGCTACGAGCAGTACTTC	CTSSPWGGYEQYF
TRBV30	many	-	TRBJ1-2	11	TGTGCCTGGAGTGGCAACTATGGCTACACCTTC	CAWSGNYGYTF
TRBV4-1	few	TRBD2	TRBJ2-4	18	TGCGCCAGCAGCCAAGGAGCGGGAGTAGAGGAACGCAAAAACATTCAGTACTTC	CASSQGAGVEERKNIQYF
TRBV16	many	-	TRBJ1-1	12	TGTGCCAGCGGCAGGGATGAAGCTGAAGCTTTCTTT	CASGRDEAEAFF
TRBV28	many	-	TRBJ2-3	15	TGTGCCAGCAGTACATTCAAGGTGGTCACAGATACGCAGTATTTT	CASSTFKVVTDTQYF
TRBV6-1	-	-	TRBJ1-1	14	TGTGCCAGCAAGTATGCGGGGGCGAGCACTGAAGCTTTCTTT	CASKYAGASTEAFF